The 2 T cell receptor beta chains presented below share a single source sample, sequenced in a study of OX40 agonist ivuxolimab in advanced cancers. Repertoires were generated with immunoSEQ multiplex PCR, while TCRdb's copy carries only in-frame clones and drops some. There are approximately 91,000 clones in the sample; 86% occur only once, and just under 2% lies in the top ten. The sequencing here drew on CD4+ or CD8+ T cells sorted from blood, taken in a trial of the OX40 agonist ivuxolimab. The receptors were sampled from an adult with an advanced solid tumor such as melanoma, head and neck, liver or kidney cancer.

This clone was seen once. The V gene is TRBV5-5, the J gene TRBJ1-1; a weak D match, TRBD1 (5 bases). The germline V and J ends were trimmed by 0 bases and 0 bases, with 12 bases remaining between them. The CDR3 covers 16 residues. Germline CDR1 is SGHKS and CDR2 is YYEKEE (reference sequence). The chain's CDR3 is CASSLESQGMNTEAFF. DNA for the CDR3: TGTGCCAGCAGCTTGGAATCCCAGGGAATGAACACTGAAGCTTTCTTT.

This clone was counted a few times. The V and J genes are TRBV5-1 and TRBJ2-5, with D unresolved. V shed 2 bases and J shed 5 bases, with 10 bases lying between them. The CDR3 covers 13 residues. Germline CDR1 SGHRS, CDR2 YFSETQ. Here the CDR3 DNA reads TGCGCCAGCAGCTTAAGCCTGGGCGAGACCCAGTACTTC. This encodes CASSLSLGETQYF.